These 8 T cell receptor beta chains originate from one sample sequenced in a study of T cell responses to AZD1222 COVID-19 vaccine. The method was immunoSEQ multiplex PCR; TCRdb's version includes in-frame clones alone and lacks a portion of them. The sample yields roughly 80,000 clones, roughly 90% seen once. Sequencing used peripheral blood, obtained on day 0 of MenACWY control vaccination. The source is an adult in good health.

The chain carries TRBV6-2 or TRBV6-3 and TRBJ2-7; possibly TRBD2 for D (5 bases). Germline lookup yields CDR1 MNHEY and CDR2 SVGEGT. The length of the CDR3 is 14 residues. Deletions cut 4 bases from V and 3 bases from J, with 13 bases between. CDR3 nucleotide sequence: TGTGCCAGCAGTTCCGCCCTTGGGAGCTACGAGCAGTACTTC. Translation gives CASSSALGSYEQYF.

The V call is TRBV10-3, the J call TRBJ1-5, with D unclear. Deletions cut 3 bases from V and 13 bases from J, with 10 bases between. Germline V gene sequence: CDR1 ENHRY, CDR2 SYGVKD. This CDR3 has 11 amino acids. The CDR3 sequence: CAISDGNRQHF. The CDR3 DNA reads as TGTGCCATCAGTGACGGAAATCGACAGCATTTT.

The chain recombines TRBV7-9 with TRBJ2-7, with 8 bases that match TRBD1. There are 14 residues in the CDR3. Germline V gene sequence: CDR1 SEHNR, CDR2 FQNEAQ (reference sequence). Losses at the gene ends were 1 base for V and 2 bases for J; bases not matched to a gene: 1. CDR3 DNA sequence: TGTGCCAGCAGCTTAGGGACAGGGACCTACGAGCAGTACTTC. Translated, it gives CASSLGTGTYEQYF.

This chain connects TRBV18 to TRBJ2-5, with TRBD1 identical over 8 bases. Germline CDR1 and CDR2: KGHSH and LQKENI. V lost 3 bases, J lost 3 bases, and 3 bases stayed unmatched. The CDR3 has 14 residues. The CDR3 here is CASSPAGGEETQYF. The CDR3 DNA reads TGTGCCAGCTCACCGGCAGGGGGCGAAGAGACCCAGTACTTC. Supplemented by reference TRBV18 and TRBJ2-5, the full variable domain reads NAGVMQNPRHLVRRRGQEARLRCSPMKGHSHVYWYRQLPEEGLKFMVYLQKENIIDESGMPKERFSAEFPKEGPSILRIQQVVRGDSAAYFCASSPAGGEETQYFGPGTRLLVL.

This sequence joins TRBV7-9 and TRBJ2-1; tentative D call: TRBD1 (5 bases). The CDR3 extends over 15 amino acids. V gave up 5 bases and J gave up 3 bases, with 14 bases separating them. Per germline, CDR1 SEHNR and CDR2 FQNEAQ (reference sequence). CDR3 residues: CASSPDPDSYNEQFF. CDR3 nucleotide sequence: TGTGCCAGCAGCCCAGACCCCGACAGCTACAATGAGCAGTTCTTC.

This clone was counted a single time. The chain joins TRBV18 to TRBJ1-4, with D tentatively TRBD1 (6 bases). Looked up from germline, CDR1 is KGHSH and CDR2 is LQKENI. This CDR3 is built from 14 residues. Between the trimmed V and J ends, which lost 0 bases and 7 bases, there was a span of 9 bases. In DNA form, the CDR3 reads TGTGCCAGCTCACCACCACAGGGAGGTGAAAAACTGTTTTTT. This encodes CASSPPQGGEKLFF. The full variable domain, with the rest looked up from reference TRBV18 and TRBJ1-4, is NAGVMQNPRHLVRRRGQEARLRCSPMKGHSHVYWYRQLPEEGLKFMVYLQKENIIDESGMPKERFSAEFPKEGPSILRIQQVVRGDSAAYFCASSPPQGGEKLFFGSGTQLSVL.

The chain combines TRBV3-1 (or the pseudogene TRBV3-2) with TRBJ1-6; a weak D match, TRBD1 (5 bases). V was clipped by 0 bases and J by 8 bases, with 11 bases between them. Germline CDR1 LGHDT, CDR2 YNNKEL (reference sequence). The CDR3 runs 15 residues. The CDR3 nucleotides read TGTGCCAGCAGCCAAGATTTACAGGACTATTCACCCCTCCACTTT. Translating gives CASSQDLQDYSPLHF.

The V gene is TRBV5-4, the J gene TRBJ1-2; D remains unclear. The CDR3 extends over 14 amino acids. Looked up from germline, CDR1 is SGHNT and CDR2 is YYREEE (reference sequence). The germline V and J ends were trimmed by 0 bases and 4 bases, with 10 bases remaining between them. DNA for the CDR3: TGTGCCAGCAGCTTGGTATCAGCAAGCTATGGCTACACCTTC. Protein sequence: CASSLVSASYGYTF.